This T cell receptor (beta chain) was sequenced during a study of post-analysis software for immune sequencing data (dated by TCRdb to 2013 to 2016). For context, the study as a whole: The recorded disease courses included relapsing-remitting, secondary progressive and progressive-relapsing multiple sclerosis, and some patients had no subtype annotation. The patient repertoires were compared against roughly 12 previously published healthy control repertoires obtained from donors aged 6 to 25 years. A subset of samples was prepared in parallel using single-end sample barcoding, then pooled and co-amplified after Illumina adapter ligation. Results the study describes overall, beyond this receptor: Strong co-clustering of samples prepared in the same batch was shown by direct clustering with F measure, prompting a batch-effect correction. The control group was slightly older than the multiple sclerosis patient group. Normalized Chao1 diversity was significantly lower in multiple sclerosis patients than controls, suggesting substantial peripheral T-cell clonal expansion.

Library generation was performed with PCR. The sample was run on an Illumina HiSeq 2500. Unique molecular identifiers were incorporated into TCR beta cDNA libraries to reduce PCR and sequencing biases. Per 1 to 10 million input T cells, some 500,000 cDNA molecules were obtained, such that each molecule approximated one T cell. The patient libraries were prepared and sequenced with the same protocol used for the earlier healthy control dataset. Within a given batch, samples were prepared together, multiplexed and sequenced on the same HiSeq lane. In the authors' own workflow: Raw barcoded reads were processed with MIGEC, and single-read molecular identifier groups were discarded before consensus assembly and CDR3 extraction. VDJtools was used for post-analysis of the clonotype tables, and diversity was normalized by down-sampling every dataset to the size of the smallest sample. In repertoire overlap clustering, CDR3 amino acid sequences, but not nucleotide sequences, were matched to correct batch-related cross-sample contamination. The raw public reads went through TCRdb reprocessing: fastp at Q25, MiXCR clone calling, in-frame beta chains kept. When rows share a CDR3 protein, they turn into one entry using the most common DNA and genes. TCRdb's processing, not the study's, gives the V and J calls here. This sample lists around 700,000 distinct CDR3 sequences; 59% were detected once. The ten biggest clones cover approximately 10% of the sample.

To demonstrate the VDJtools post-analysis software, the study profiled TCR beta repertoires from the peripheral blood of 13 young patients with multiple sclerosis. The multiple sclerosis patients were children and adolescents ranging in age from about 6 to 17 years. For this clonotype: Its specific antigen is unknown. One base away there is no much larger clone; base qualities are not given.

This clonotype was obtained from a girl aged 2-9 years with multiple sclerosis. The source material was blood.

The nucleotides are TGTGCCAGCAGCTTAGTAGGTAGCGTGGGCCCTACGGGTACGCAGTATTTT. Translated, it reads CASSLVGSVGPTGTQYF. The rearranged segments are TRBV7-2 and TRBJ2-3; TRBD2 is perhaps the D gene, given 5 matching bases. Trimming takes 1 base from V and 8 bases from J, and the germline ends sit 22 bases apart. Inclusive of the bounding cysteine and phenylalanine, the CDR3 is 17 residues long. Here the CDR3 DNA is all that survives: 51 bases in frame from base 1. The germline V gene provides CDR1 SGHTA and CDR2 FQGNSA.